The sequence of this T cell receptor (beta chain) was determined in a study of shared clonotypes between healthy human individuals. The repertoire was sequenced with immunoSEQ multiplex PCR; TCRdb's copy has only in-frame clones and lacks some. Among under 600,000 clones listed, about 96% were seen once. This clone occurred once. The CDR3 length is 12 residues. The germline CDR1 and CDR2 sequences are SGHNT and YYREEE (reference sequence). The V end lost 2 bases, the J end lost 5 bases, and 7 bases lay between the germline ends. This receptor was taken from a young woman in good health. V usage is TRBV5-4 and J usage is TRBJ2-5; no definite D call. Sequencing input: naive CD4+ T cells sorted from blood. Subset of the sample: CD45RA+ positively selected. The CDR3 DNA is TGTGCCAGCAGCTTACCGGGCGAGACCCAGTACTTC. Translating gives CASSLPGETQYF.